The T cell receptor (beta chain) under discussion was sequenced for a study of CD8+CD57+ T cells in acquired aplastic anemia. Study overall: The DNA of sorted CD4+ and CD8+ cells averaged approximately 3.3 ug. CD4+ cells from healthy donors averaged approximately 9.8 million reads. Whole-study findings and limits: Patients and controls were not found to differ significantly in CD8+ Simpson's diversity. About 30 was the count of CD8+ CDR3 sequences that patients shared with controls.

The germline V gene has CDR1 ENHRY and CDR2 SYGVKD. V shed 4 bases, J shed 3 bases, and the junction held 5 bases outside the gene matches. The CDR3 totals 14 residues. For CDR3 and TCR beta VDJ profiling, genomic DNA was the template used. TCRdb passed the reads through MiXCR, listing each CDR3 protein once. The sample lists 150,000 to 200,000 distinct CDR3 sequences; approximately 60% were seen once. Notes on this clonotype: The antigen is not known.

The rearrangement joins TRBV10-3 to TRBJ2-7, with TRBD2 matching 8 bases. The source is a human donor in good health. Specimen: sorted CD4+, CD8+, or CD8+CD57+ T cells (not recorded which) from PBMCs. The CDR3 nucleotides are TGTGCCATCAGTGTACAGCGGGAGAGCTACGAGCAGTACTTC. Amino acid sequence: CAISVQRESYEQYF.